This TCR beta chain was documented in a study of shared clonotypes between healthy human individuals. Whole-study results and caveats: Among a handful of donors, roughly 5% of naive CD4 clonotypes were found in common.

Concerning this clone: Its antigen is unidentified.

Tens of thousands of T cell genomes (around 0.2 ug DNA) went into each sorted-subset replicate. Repertoires were generated with immunoSEQ multiplex PCR, while TCRdb's copy carries only in-frame clones and drops some. The table includes millions of clones, roughly 95% detected once. This CDR3 spans 15 amino acids. The germline CDR1 and CDR2 sequences are SNHLY and FYNNEI. Germline trimming cut 9 bases from V and 5 bases from J; bases unmatched to any gene: 15. The material sequenced was naive CD4+ T cells sorted from blood. Subset described: CD45RA+ positively selected. This TCR was recovered from a man younger than 35 in good health. The chain joins TRBV2 to TRBJ2-5; TRBD2 aligns across 7 bases. The CDR3 DNA sequence: TGTGCCAGTAAACCGGCGGGGCAGGGAGGGGAGACCCAGTACTTC. Translated: CASKPAGQGGETQYF. Complete variable domain (other parts from reference TRBV2 and TRBJ2-5): EPEVTQTPSHQVTQMGQEVILRCVPISNHLYFYWYRQILGQKVEFLVSFYNNEISEKSEIFDDQFSVERPDGSNFTLKIRSTKLEDSAMYFCASKPAGQGGETQYFGPGTRLLVL.